This T cell receptor (beta chain) was recorded in a study of technical replicates of blood from a handful of donors. Here immunoSEQ multiplex PCR was the method, and the copy in TCRdb shows in-frame clones only, minus some. The sample carries over 50,000 clones, about 92% recorded once. Looked up from germline, CDR1 is SGHTA and CDR2 is FQGNSA. V dropped 6 bases and J dropped 6; count of bases not matched to a gene: 7. This CDR3 region has 14 residues. The sequence was collected from a human donor in good health. Some clones in this sample may be carry-over from other donors' samples. The genes are TRBV7-2 and TRBJ1-2, with TRBD1 matching 10 bases. The specimen was PBMCs. This CDR3 reads CASSLDRGPDGYTF. The CDR3 region has the DNA TGTGCCAGCAGTCTCGACAGGGGGCCCGATGGCTACACCTTC.